The 28 T cell receptor beta chains reported below all come from one sample, sequenced in a study of blood T cell repertoires in COVID-19 (dated by TCRdb to about 2020). Receptor libraries were prepared by the immunoSEQ multiplex PCR assay. In its TCRdb copy, this immuneACCESS table keeps in-frame sequences only and misses some clones. Where compared with another copy, unresolved V genes explain less than half of these, and the others have no known cause. This sample lists about 130,000 clones; approximately 83% were detected once. 10% to 15% of the sample is held by the ten biggest clonotypes. Sequenced material: peripheral blood. Source of these receptors: a man in his sixties with acute or convalescent COVID-19.

Only a few counts were recorded for this clone. The chain has TRBV28 and TRBJ2-7; D remains ambiguous. Germline V gene lookup returns CDR1 MDHEN and CDR2 SYDVKM. CDR3 length equals 14 residues. V dropped 3 bases and J dropped 6 bases, with 15 bases sitting between them. The CDR3 reads CASSFPERRAEQYF. The CDR3 DNA reads TGTGCCAGCAGTTTCCCCGAGCGACGAGCCGAGCAGTACTTC.

The rearrangement links TRBV5-4 to TRBJ1-3; D is possibly TRBD1 (6 bases). Between the trimmed V and J ends, which lost 0 bases and 1 base, there was a span of 8 bases. The germline gives CDR1 SGHNT, CDR2 YYREEE (reference sequence). The CDR3 contains 15 residues. CDR3 nucleotide sequence: TGTGCCAGCAGCTTGGTCCAGGGGTCTGGAAACACCATATATTTT. Its translation is CASSLVQGSGNTIYF.

The V gene is TRBV30, the J gene TRBJ1-2; D might be TRBD1 (6 bases). Trimming shortened V by 1 base and J by 5 bases, and 14 bases separated the two germline ends. CDR1 is GTSNPN, CDR2 SVGIG, per germline (reference sequence). The CDR3 is made up of 14 amino acids. CDR3 sequence (DNA): TGTGCCTGGAGTGACAGGGAAAGGATTTATGGCTACACCTTC. Its translation: CAWSDRERIYGYTF.

The CDR3 DNA is TGTGCCAGCAGTGTCGAAGCTGGTCCCTCAAACTATGGCTACACCTTC. It translates to CASSVEAGPSNYGYTF. V gene TRBV6-1 combines with J gene TRBJ1-2; D is unclear. V lost 4 bases and J lost 2, with 17 bases in between. Per the germline V gene, CDR1 is MNHNS and CDR2 is SASEGT. The CDR3 has 16 amino acids.

The V gene is TRBV24-1, the J gene TRBJ2-1; 8 nucleotides agree with TRBD2. V gave up 3 bases and J gave up 9 bases; unmatched junction bases: 12. This CDR3 comprises 16 residues. Germline lookup yields CDR1 KGHDR and CDR2 SFDVKD. The CDR3 here is CATSDPSGRTSGEQFF. CDR3 DNA: TGTGCCACCAGTGATCCCAGCGGGAGAACCTCTGGTGAGCAGTTCTTC.

The J gene is TRBJ1-2, the V gene TRBV9; D might be TRBD1 (6 bases). There are 15 residues in the CDR3. V lost 3 bases and J lost 2, with 14 bases in between. CDR1 and CDR2 (germline): SGDLS, YYNGEE. CDR3 loop: CASSAGGRGNYGYTF. CDR3 in DNA: TGTGCCAGCAGCGCTGGGGGAAGGGGGAACTATGGCTACACCTTC.

The chain has TRBV2 and TRBJ2-1; TRBD2 matches 10 bases. Per the germline V gene, CDR1 is SNHLY and CDR2 is FYNNEI. V lost 10 bases to trimming and J lost 8 bases; unmatched junction nucleotides: 11. CDR3 length: 14 amino acids. The chain's CDR3 is CANLAGEGWDEQFF. The CDR3 nucleotides are TGTGCCAACCTAGCGGGAGAGGGTTGGGATGAGCAGTTCTTC.

The chain employs TRBV28 and TRBJ2-4; D perhaps matches TRBD1 (7 bases). The germline CDR1 and CDR2 sequences are MDHEN and SYDVKM. V gave up 2 bases and J gave up 2 bases, with 13 bases separating them. The CDR3 runs 16 residues. CDR3 nucleotide sequence: TGTGCCAGCAGTTTAGACAGGGCGGGGACCAAAAACATTCAGTACTTC. Amino acid sequence: CASSLDRAGTKNIQYF.

This clone appeared once. This chain links TRBV3-1 (or the pseudogene TRBV3-2) with TRBJ2-2; 8 bases match TRBD1. Trimming cost V 5 bases and J 5 bases; bases outside gene matches: 7. The CDR3 is 15 residues long. Germline V gives CDR1 LGHDT, CDR2 YNNKEL (reference sequence). CDR3 nucleotides: TGTGCCAGCAGCTTACGGGACAGGCCAACCGGGGAGCTGTTTTTT. Translated: CASSLRDRPTGELFF.

This clone was detected once. CDR3 in amino acids: CASSWTSGRITDTQYF. DNA of the CDR3: TGTGCCAGCAGTTGGACTAGCGGGAGGATCACAGATACGCAGTATTTT. This rearrangement joins TRBV28 to TRBJ2-3; 14 bases are a match to TRBD2. Trimming removed 4 bases from V and 2 bases from J; junction bases left unmatched: 2. Germline CDR1 MDHEN, CDR2 SYDVKM. The CDR3 consists of 16 residues.

Written as DNA, the CDR3 is TGCGCCAGCAGCTTGCTTACAGGGGGCTCTGAAAAACTGTTTTTT. Amino acids: CASSLLTGGSEKLFF. The chain is built from TRBV5-1 and TRBJ1-4, with 9 bases fitting TRBD1. Unmatched junction bases numbered 5, after V lost 1 base and J lost 7 bases. The CDR3 runs 15 residues. The germline CDR1 and CDR2 sequences are SGHRS and YFSETQ.

The J gene is TRBJ2-3, the V gene TRBV7-8, with 10 bases fitting TRBD2. This CDR3 contains 17 residues. The junction had 9 bases not matched to a gene; V was cut back by 1 base and J by 5 bases. Germline V CDR1 and CDR2: SGHVS, FQNEAQ. CDR3 DNA: TGTGCCAGCAGCTTAGTAACTAGCGGGACGAGGGGAGATACGCAGTATTTT. Encoded protein: CASSLVTSGTRGDTQYF.

This sequence joins TRBV19 and TRBJ1-2, with D possibly being TRBD1 (5 bases). The CDR3 length is 15 residues. CDR1 LNHDA and CDR2 SQIVND come from the germline V gene (reference sequence). The ends were cut back, 3 bases at V and 5 bases at J, with 16 bases in the middle. This CDR3 reads CASSILHSGLYGYTF. The DNA of the CDR3 is TGTGCCAGTAGTATCCTACATTCAGGGCTGTATGGCTACACCTTC.

The rearrangement uses TRBV30 and TRBJ1-2; D remains unclear. The V end was cut by 4 bases, the J end by 7 bases, with 7 bases between. The germline CDR1 and CDR2 sequences are GTSNPN and SVGIG (reference sequence). CDR3 length: 10 amino acids. The CDR3: CAWMAVGYTF. The CDR3 DNA reads TGTGCCTGGATGGCAGTTGGCTACACCTTC.

This clone has a handful of counts. This chain joins TRBV7-2 and TRBJ2-7; D is undetermined. The CDR3 runs 15 residues. Germline V gives CDR1 SGHTA, CDR2 FQGNSA. V dropped 0 bases and J dropped 0 bases, with 9 bases sitting between them. The CDR3 DNA follows: TGTGCCAGCAGCTTAGCTTCAGGTCCCTCCTACGAGCAGTACTTC. As protein: CASSLASGPSYEQYF.

This chain links TRBV30 with TRBJ1-4; the D gene is possibly TRBD1 (5 bases). V was clipped by 7 bases and J by 8 bases, with 17 bases between them. The length of the CDR3 is 13 residues. The germline CDR1 and CDR2 sequences are GTSNPN and SVGIG (reference sequence). CDR3 sequence (DNA): TGTGCCTCCCGACGAGGACAAAAGGAAAAACTGTTTTTT. This encodes CASRRGQKEKLFF.

The chain couples TRBV6-6 to TRBJ1-4, with 9 positions matching TRBD1. V trimming: 6 bases; J trimming: 3 bases; junction bases outside the gene matches: 5. Germline V gene lookup returns CDR1 MNHNY and CDR2 SVGAGI (reference sequence). The length of the CDR3 is 15 residues. CDR3 sequence: CASRTGGAANEKLFF. DNA of the CDR3: TGTGCCAGCAGAACAGGGGGCGCGGCTAATGAAAAACTGTTTTTT.

The gene calls are TRBV2 and TRBJ1-2; 7 bases fit TRBD1. The trim removed 9 bases at V and 12 bases at J, leaving 19 bases unmatched. The CDR3 runs to 14 residues. Germline V gene data show CDR1 as SNHLY and CDR2 as FYNNEI. The CDR3 DNA sequence: TGTGCCAGTCGATGGGACGACAGGGCCCTGGGGGACACCTTC. Protein: CASRWDDRALGDTF.

CDR3 region: CASSSTVEGYTF. In nucleotides, the CDR3 is TGTGCCAGCAGTTCGACAGTTGAGGGCTACACCTTC. The chain carries TRBV28 and TRBJ1-2, with D perhaps TRBD1 (5 bases). Trimming removed 4 bases at V and 8 bases at J, with 11 bases between. The CDR3 covers 12 residues. Germline CDR1 MDHEN, CDR2 SYDVKM.

This clone has just one count. The chain combines TRBV5-1 with TRBJ2-7, with 8 positions matching TRBD2. V lost 3 bases, J lost 6 bases, and 23 bases stayed unmatched. Germline V CDR1 and CDR2: SGHRS, YFSETQ. CDR3 length: 19 residues. CDR3 DNA sequence: TGCGCCAGCAGCTCCGGACAGTTGTCGGCGGGAGGTCCTAAGGGCGAGCAGTACTTC. Residues: CASSSGQLSAGGPKGEQYF. The full variable domain, its missing parts supplied by reference TRBV5-1 and TRBJ2-7, is KAGVTQTPRYLIKTRGQQVTLSCSPISGHRSVSWYQQTPGQGLQFLFEYFSETQRNKGNFPGRFSGRQFSNSRSEMNVSTLELGDSALYLCASSSGQLSAGGPKGEQYFGPGTRLTVT.

The chain has TRBV5-1 and TRBJ2-1, with TRBD2 identical over 9 bases. CDR3 length equals 15 residues. V shed 2 bases and J 9 bases; nucleotides not matched to a gene: 9. CDR1 and CDR2 from the germline V gene are SGHRS and YFSETQ. In DNA, the CDR3 is TGCGCCAGCAGCTTCGGTAGCGGGAGTGGTAGTGAGCAGTTCTTC. Amino acids: CASSFGSGSGSEQFF.

V usage is TRBV28 and J usage is TRBJ1-1; D not resolved. V lost 3 bases and J 1 base, leaving 15 bases between the germline ends. The CDR3 runs to 16 residues. CDR1 and CDR2 from the germline V gene are MDHEN and SYDVKM. CDR3 nucleotide sequence: TGTGCCAGCAGTTTTTCCAGGCGGGGAGGGAACACTGAAGCTTTCTTT. Encoded protein: CASSFSRRGGNTEAFF.

The chain links TRBV5-8 to TRBJ1-2; TRBD1 is a possible D gene (6 bases). CDR1 and CDR2 (germline): SGHTS, YDEGEE. This CDR3 has 12 residues. V was cut by 4 bases and J by 7 bases, with 11 bases left in between. CDR3 sequence (DNA): TGTGCCAGCAGCGCGGACAGTCCTGGCTACACCTTC. This codes for CASSADSPGYTF.

V gene TRBV9 combines with J gene TRBJ1-1; D remains unclear. Germline assignment: CDR1 SGDLS and CDR2 YYNGEE. V shed 0 bases and J shed 5 bases, with 17 bases lying between them. CDR3 length equals 16 residues. In DNA form, the CDR3 reads TGTGCCAGCAGCGTAGCTCCAAGAGGGTTGGGAACTGAAGCTTTCTTT. Translated, it gives CASSVAPRGLGTEAFF.

The chain links TRBV5-5 to TRBJ1-5; TRBD1 is a possible D gene (6 bases). The CDR3 sequence is 17 residues long. Trimming took 1 base from V and 7 from J, leaving 21 bases between them. Germline CDR1 is SGHKS and CDR2 is YYEKEE (reference sequence). CDR3 amino acids: CASSLSGVGDRGQPQHF. The DNA for the CDR3 is TGTGCCAGCAGCTTGTCAGGGGTGGGGGATAGAGGACAGCCCCAGCATTTT.

This clone has just a few counts. V gene TRBV7-3 combines with J gene TRBJ1-1; TRBD1 matches at 11 bases. The J segment lost 2 bases and the V segment lost 5 bases, leaving 16 bases of the junction unmatched. This CDR3 comprises 19 residues. In germline, CDR1 is SGHTA, CDR2 FQGTGA. The CDR3 nucleotides are TGTGCCAGCAGCCCACGGGACAGGGGGGCCCAGGTGAAAAACACTGAAGCTTTCTTT. Protein: CASSPRDRGAQVKNTEAFF.

The rearrangement uses TRBV5-4 and TRBJ2-5; D not certain. The CDR3 is made up of 14 amino acids. Germline-derived CDR1 and CDR2 are SGHNT and YYREEE (reference sequence). V was pared by 0 bases and J by 7 bases, with 13 bases between. The CDR3 nucleotides are TGTGCCAGCAGCTTGGGGTCGGGTTGGAGGACCCAGTACTTC. This sequence encodes CASSLGSGWRTQYF.

This chain links TRBV28 with TRBJ2-2; 8 positions match TRBD1. The CDR3 is 17 residues long. Germline V lookup: CDR1 MDHEN, CDR2 SYDVKM. J lost 6 bases, V lost 2 bases, and 11 bases had no gene match. The CDR3 protein is CASSLSGSRQGPGELFF. Written as DNA, the CDR3 is TGTGCCAGCAGTTTAAGTGGTTCAAGACAGGGGCCCGGGGAGCTGTTTTTT.